This T cell receptor (beta chain) came from a study of patients and donors after allogeneic stem cell transplantation. From the RT-PCR reads, TCRdb called clonotypes with MiXCR, one entry per CDR3 protein. The table lists about 74,000 distinct CDR3 sequences, more than 25% of them singletons. The sequenced material came from blood, either unsorted or a sorted T cell fraction (not recorded which). This receptor was obtained from a human donor who was either an allogeneic HSCT recipient or a stem cell or donor lymphocyte infusion donor (not recorded which). It is not recorded whose cells these are; they may come from a transplant donor.

This CDR3 reads CASSQEPLGDPWTQYF. The CDR3 bases are TGTGCCAGCAGCCAAGAGCCCCTGGGCGACCCTTGGACCCAGTACTTC. The chain uses TRBV3-1 and TRBJ2-5; D uncertain. This CDR3 is 16 amino acids long. The V end was cut by 0 bases, the J end by 7 bases, with 18 bases between. Germline V gives CDR1 LGHDT, CDR2 YNNKEL (reference sequence).